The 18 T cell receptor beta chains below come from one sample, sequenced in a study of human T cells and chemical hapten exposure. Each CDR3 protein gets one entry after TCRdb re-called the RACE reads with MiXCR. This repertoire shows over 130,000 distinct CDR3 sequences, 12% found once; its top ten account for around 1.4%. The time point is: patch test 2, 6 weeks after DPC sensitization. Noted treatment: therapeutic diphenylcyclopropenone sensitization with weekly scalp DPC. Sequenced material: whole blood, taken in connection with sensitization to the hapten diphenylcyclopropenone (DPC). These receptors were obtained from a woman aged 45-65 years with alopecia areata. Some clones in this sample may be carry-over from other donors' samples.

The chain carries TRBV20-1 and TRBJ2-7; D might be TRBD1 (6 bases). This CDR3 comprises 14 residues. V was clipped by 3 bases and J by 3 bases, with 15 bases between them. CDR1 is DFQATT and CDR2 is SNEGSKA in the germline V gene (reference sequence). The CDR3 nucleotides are TGCAGTGCTAGTGGGGGCCAACTTCTCTACGAGCAGTACTTC. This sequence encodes CSASGGQLLYEQYF.

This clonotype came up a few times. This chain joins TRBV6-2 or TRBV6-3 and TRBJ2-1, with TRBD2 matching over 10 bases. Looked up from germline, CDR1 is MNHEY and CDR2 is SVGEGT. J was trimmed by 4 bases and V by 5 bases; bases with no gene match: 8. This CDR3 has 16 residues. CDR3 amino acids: CASSHPGLAEYNEQFF. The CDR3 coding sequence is TGTGCCAGCAGTCACCCTGGACTAGCGGAATACAATGAGCAGTTCTTC.

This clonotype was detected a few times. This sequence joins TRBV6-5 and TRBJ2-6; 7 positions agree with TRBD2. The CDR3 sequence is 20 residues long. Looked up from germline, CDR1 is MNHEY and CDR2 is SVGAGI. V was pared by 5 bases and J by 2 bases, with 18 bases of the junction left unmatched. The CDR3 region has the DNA TGTGCCAGCAGTGCCCTGGGTGGGAGGGCCGTAAGTACTGGGGCCAACGTCCTGACTTTC. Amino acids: CASSALGGRAVSTGANVLTF.

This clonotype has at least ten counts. The CDR3 region is CSVRGGTLYNEQFF. CDR3 nucleotides: TGCAGCGTGAGGGGAGGGACCCTGTACAATGAGCAGTTCTTC. The genes are TRBV29-1 and TRBJ2-1, with 7 bases that match TRBD2. This CDR3 has 14 amino acids. The ends lost 6 bases at V and 4 bases at J; junction bases unmatched: 9. The germline CDR1 and CDR2 sequences are SQVTM and ANQGSEA.

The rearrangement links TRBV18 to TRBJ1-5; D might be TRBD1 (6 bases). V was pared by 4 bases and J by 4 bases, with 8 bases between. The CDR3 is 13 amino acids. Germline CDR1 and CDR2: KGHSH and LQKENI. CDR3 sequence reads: CASSRTENQPQHF. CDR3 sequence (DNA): TGTGCCAGCTCACGGACAGAAAATCAGCCCCAGCATTTT. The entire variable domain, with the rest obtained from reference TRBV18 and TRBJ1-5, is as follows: NAGVMQNPRHLVRRRGQEARLRCSPMKGHSHVYWYRQLPEEGLKFMVYLQKENIIDESGMPKERFSAEFPKEGPSILRIQQVVRGDSAAYFCASSRTENQPQHFGDGTRLSIL.

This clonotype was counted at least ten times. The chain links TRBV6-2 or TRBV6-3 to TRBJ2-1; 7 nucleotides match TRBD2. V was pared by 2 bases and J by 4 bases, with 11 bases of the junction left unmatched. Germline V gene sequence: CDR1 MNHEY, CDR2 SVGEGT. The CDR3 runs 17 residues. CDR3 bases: TGTGCCAGCAGTTACGGGAGGGCCCCCTTAGGGTACAATGAGCAGTTCTTC. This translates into CASSYGRAPLGYNEQFF.

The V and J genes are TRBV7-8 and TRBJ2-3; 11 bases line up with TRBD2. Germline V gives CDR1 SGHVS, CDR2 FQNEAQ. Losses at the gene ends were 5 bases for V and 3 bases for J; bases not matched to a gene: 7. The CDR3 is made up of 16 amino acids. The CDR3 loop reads CASSNEGLAETDTQYF. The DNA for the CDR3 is TGTGCCAGCAGCAACGAGGGACTAGCGGAGACAGATACGCAGTATTTT.

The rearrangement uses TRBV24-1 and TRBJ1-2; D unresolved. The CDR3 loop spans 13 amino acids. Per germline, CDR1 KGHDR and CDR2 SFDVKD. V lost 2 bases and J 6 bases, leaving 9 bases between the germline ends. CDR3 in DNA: TGTGCCACCAGTGATTCGGGCCCCAATGGCTACACCTTC. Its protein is CATSDSGPNGYTF.

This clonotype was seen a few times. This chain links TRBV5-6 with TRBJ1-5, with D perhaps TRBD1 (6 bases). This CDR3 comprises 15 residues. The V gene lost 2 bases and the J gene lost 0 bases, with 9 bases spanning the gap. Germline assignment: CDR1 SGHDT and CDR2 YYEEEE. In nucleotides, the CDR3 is TGTGCCAGCAGCTTCGGACAGTATAGCAATCAGCCCCAGCATTTT. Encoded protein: CASSFGQYSNQPQHF.

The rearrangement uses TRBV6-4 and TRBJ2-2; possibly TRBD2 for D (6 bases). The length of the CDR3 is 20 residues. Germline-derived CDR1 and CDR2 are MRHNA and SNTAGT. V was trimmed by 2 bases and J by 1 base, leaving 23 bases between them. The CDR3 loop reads CASSDAGKQIAIWNTGELFF. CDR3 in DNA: TGTGCCAGCAGTGACGCGGGAAAGCAAATCGCGATATGGAACACCGGGGAGCTGTTTTTT.

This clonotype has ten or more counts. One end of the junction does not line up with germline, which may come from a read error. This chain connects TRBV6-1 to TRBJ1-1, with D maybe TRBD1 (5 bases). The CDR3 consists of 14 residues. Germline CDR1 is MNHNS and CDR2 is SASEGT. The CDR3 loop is CASSELAGNTEVFF. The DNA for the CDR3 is TGTGCCAGCAGTGAATTGGCAGGGAACACTGAAGTTTTCTTT.

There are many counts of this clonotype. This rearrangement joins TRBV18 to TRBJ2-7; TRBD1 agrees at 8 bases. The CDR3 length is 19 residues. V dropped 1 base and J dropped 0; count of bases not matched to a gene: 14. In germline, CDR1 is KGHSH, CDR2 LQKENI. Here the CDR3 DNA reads TGTGCCAGCTCACCACTCCCCAGACAGGGGTCTAAAAGCTCCTACGAGCAGTACTTC. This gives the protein CASSPLPRQGSKSSYEQYF.

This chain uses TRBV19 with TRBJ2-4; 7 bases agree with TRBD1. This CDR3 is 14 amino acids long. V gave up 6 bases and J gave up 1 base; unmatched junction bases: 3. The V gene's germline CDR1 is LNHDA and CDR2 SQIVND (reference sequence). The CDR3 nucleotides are TGTGCCAGTAGCGGGACAGCGGCCAAAAACATTCAGTACTTC. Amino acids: CASSGTAAKNIQYF.

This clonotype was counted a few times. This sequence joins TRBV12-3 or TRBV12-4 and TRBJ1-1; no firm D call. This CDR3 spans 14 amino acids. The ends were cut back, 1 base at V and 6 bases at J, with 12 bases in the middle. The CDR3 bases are TGTGCCAGCAGTTTAGTTTCTACCAAGGCTGAAGCTTTCTTT. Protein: CASSLVSTKAEAFF.

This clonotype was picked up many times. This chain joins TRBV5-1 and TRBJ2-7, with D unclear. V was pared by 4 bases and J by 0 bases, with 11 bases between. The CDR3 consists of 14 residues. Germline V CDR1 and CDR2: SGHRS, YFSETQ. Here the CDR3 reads CASSPDRLSYEQYF. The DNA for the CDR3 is TGCGCCAGCAGCCCGGATCGCCTCTCCTACGAGCAGTACTTC. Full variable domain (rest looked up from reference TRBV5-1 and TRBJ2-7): KAGVTQTPRYLIKTRGQQVTLSCSPISGHRSVSWYQQTPGQGLQFLFEYFSETQRNKGNFPGRFSGRQFSNSRSEMNVSTLELGDSALYLCASSPDRLSYEQYFGPGTRLTVT.

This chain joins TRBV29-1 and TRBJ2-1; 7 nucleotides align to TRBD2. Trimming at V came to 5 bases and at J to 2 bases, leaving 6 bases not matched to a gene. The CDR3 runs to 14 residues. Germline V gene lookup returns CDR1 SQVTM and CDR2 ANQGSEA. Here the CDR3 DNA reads TGCAGCGTTCGTGGAAGCGGGACCTACAATGAGCAGTTCTTC. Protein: CSVRGSGTYNEQFF.

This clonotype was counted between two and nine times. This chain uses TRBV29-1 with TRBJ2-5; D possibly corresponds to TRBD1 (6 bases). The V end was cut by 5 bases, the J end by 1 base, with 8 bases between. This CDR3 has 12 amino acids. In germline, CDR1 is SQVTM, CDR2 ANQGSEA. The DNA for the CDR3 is TGCAGCGTTCTAGGGGGCCAAGAGACCCAGTACTTC. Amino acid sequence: CSVLGGQETQYF.

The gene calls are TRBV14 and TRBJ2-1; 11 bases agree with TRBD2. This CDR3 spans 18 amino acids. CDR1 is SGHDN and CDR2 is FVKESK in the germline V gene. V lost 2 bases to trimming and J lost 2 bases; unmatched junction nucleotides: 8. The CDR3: CASSQRTGGLAAYNEQFF. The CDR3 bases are TGTGCCAGCAGCCAAAGAACAGGGGGACTAGCGGCCTACAATGAGCAGTTCTTC.